This T cell receptor beta chain was documented in a study of blood T cell repertoires in COVID-19. Study overall: The samples span acute and convalescent COVID-19 from the United States, Italy and Spain.

The CDR3 is made up of 17 amino acids. Germline V CDR1 and CDR2: SGHNT, YYREEE (reference sequence). The germline V and J ends were trimmed by 4 bases and 0 bases, with 16 bases remaining between them. Clones were sequenced by immunoSEQ multiplex PCR, and TCRdb holds only the in-frame ones, with some missing. Of around 80,000 clones listed, around 80% are singletons. The V gene is TRBV5-4, the J gene TRBJ2-2; tentatively, D is TRBD2 (5 bases). This receptor was identified in a man aged 55 to 70 with acute or convalescent COVID-19. Source material: peripheral blood. Written as DNA, the CDR3 is TGTGCCAGCAGCGCCTCAAGCGGAGTCGCGAACACCGGGGAGCTGTTTTTT. Its protein is CASSASSGVANTGELFF.